The 32 T cell receptor beta chains below all came from one sample that was sequenced in a study of tumor-infiltrating lymphocytes in primary liver carcinoma. Starting material for RNA and DNA co-extraction consisted of roughly 19-34 mg of unsorted bulk tissue. Using a constant-region primer together with ProtoScript II reverse transcriptase, TCR beta cDNA was made from roughly 540 ng of total RNA. A slightly modified ARM-PCR protocol with three nested multiplex PCR rounds produced these TCR beta libraries. The first two PCR rounds, approximately 10 cycles each, used TRBV1-TRBV30 forward primers and a C-beta reverse primer. MiXCR, run by TCRdb on the multiplex PCR reads, gives a single entry per CDR3 protein. The sample yields about 110,000 distinct CDR3 sequences, around 80% seen once. The sample taken for sequencing was liver tumor tissue from sampling region 3. Subset noted: tumor region T3, left-lateral pole. The receptors shown here come from a man in his forties with primary liver carcinoma and hepatitis B virus infection.

With regard to this clonotype: Lacking the conserved final phenylalanine or tryptophan, this CDR3 likely reflects a read error. The chain couples TRBV29-1 to TRBJ1-5; D perhaps matches TRBD1 (6 bases). Trimming removed 2 bases at V and 6 bases at J, with 11 bases between. CDR1 SQVTM and CDR2 ANQGSEA come from the germline V gene. The CDR3 is 13 residues long. CDR3 amino acids: CSVEQGIGQPQHL. Written as DNA, the CDR3 is TGCAGCGTTGAACAGGGGATAGGTCAGCCCCAGCATTTG.

The chain uses TRBV28 and TRBJ2-1; tentatively, D is TRBD2 (6 bases). This CDR3 is built from 19 residues. V was clipped by 3 bases and J by 0 bases, with 21 bases between them. The germline V gene encodes CDR1 MDHEN and CDR2 SYDVKM. CDR3 in DNA: TGTGCCAGCAGTTTTGCGGGACTGACGGGATTGAGCTCCTACAATGAGCAGTTCTTC. Amino acids: CASSFAGLTGLSSYNEQFF.

This clonotype was counted many times. The junction shows a germline mismatch at one end, possibly a read error. The genes are TRBV28 and TRBJ1-5; TRBD1 matches at 12 bases. This CDR3 contains 17 residues. The germline gives CDR1 MDHEN, CDR2 SYDVKM. In DNA form, the CDR3 reads TGTGCCAGCAATTTACCGGTGGGGGGGACAGGGGGCCAGCCCCAGCATTTT. Residues: CASNLPVGGTGGQPQHF.

V is TRBV6-5 and J is TRBJ1-3, with D maybe TRBD1 (5 bases). V was cut by 5 bases and J by 0 bases, with 11 bases left in between. The CDR3 has 15 residues. Germline-derived CDR1 and CDR2 are MNHEY and SVGAGI. The CDR3 reads CASSRQSSSGNTIYF. The CDR3, as DNA: TGTGCCAGCAGTAGACAGAGTTCCTCTGGAAACACCATATATTTT.

Details on this clonotype: Given a much more abundant clone one base away, this may be a read error. V and J are TRBV28 and TRBJ1-4, with D unresolved. Germline lookup yields CDR1 MDHEN and CDR2 SYDVKM. This CDR3 has 13 amino acids. Between the trimmed V and J ends, which lost 7 bases and 7 bases, there was a span of 13 bases. CDR3 protein: CASNTTDTEKLFF. CDR3 DNA: TGTGCCAGCAATACAACCGACACTGAAAAACTGTTTTTT.

The sample holds many counts of this clonotype. This chain links TRBV6-2 or TRBV6-3 with TRBJ2-3, with 7 bases matching TRBD1. Germline lookup yields CDR1 MNHEY and CDR2 SVGEGT. V lost 0 bases to trimming and J lost 12 bases; unmatched junction nucleotides: 9. The CDR3 extends over 14 amino acids. The CDR3 sequence is CASSYSTTGLGQYF. Here the CDR3 DNA reads TGTGCCAGCAGTTACTCCACGACAGGGTTGGGTCAGTATTTT.

V is TRBV6-2 or TRBV6-3 and J is TRBJ2-3, with TRBD2 as a possible D gene (5 bases). V dropped 7 bases and J dropped 4 bases, with 12 bases sitting between them. Germline V gene lookup returns CDR1 MNHEY and CDR2 SVGEGT. This CDR3 contains 13 residues. The CDR3 DNA follows: TGTGCCAGCATTCTAGCATTGGCAGATACGCAGTATTTT. Protein: CASILALADTQYF.

As concerns this clonotype: Sequence at one end of the junction differs from germline and may be a read error. The chain links TRBV28 to TRBJ1-4, with 7 bases that match TRBD1. Germline lookup yields CDR1 MDHEN and CDR2 SYDVKM. CDR3 length: 17 residues. The CDR3 DNA reads as TGTGTCAGCAGTTTTGGGGACAGATTAGCAACTAATGTAAAACTGTTTTTT. Its protein is CVSSFGDRLATNVKLFF. Variable domain in full (rest from reference TRBV28 and TRBJ1-4): DVKVTQSSRYLVKRTGEKVFLECVQDMDHENMFWYRQDPGLGLRLIYFSYDVKMKEKGDIPEGYSVSREKKERFSLILESASTNQTSMYLCVSSFGDRLATNVKLFFGSGTQLSVL.

As for this clonotype: The CDR3 ends on some other residue instead of the conserved phenylalanine or tryptophan, so this is likely a read error. The J gene is TRBJ2-1, the V gene TRBV11-3; D uncertain. The germline CDR1 and CDR2 sequences are SGHNT and YENEEA. CDR3 length: 13 amino acids. The DNA for the CDR3 is TGTGCCTGCAGCTTCGCGCCATCGCTTGAGCAGTTCTCC. This translates into CACSFAPSLEQFS.

For this clonotype: The junction does not match germline at one end; this may be a read error. The V gene is TRBV14, the J gene TRBJ2-1, with D perhaps matching TRBD2 (5 bases). CDR1 is SGHDN, CDR2 FVKESK, per germline. This CDR3 region has 16 residues. CDR3: CVSSAIAWWVNNEQFF. CDR3 coding DNA: TGTGTCAGCAGTGCCATAGCGTGGTGGGTAAACAATGAGCAGTTCTTC.

At least ten counts were recorded for this clonotype. The DNA of the CDR3 is TGTGCCTGGAGTAACCAGGGACGTGAAAAACTGTTTTTT. It specifies CAWSNQGREKLFF. The rearrangement joins TRBV30 to TRBJ1-4, with a weak D call TRBD1 (5 bases). V lost 2 bases to trimming and J lost 7 bases, with 11 bases between them. Germline CDR1 reads GTSNPN; CDR2 reads SVGIG (reference sequence). This CDR3 contains 13 residues.

In its sample, this clonotype was seen a few times. An end of the junction differs from the germline gene, which may be a read error. The J gene is TRBJ2-4, the V gene TRBV24-1; a possible D gene is TRBD2 (6 bases). The CDR3 is 14 residues long. CDR1 is KGHDR, CDR2 SFDVKD, per germline. CDR3 sequence: CAISAASDRHIQYF. CDR3 coding DNA: TGTGCCATCAGTGCCGCTAGCGATCGGCACATTCAGTACTTC.

As concerns this clonotype: The conserved phenylalanine or tryptophan is not found at the CDR3 terminus, so this likely reflects a read error. This rearrangement joins TRBV6-1 to TRBJ1-1; D is unclear. The V gene's germline CDR1 is MNHNS and CDR2 SASEGT. The CDR3 sequence is 13 residues long. CDR3 sequence reads: CASRRVWNAEAFL. The CDR3 coding sequence is TGTGCCAGCAGAAGAGTGTGGAACGCTGAAGCTTTCTTA.

To note about this clonotype: This is likely a read error, given that the CDR3 carries no conserved phenylalanine or tryptophan at its end. The DNA is omitted, as the CDR3 cannot be located on it reliably, and the CDR3 follows TCRdb's listing. The J gene is TRBJ1-5, the V gene TRBV11-2; the tabulated D call, TRBD1, remains unverified against the DNA. Germline CDR1 SGHAT, CDR2 FQNNGV. The CDR3 sequence runs 14 residues, both termini included. This chain's CDR3 is CASNSQDPNQPQDY.

On this clonotype: This may be a read error: a much more frequent sequence differs by one nucleotide. The chain employs TRBV5-1 and TRBJ1-1; a weak D match, TRBD1 (5 bases). The V gene lost 3 bases and the J gene lost 6 bases, with 15 bases spanning the gap. The CDR3 length is 14 residues. Germline lookup yields CDR1 SGHRS and CDR2 YFSETQ. CDR3 in DNA: TGCGCCAGCAGCTCACATGCGGGGGACGCTGAAGCTTTCTTT. Residues: CASSSHAGDAEAFF.

On this clonotype itself: Mismatch with germline at one junction end may stem from a read error. V gene TRBV12-3 or TRBV12-4 combines with J gene TRBJ2-5; the match to TRBD2 covers 10 bases. The CDR3 sequence is 13 residues long. For the CDR3, the DNA is TGTGCCAATTCGCTAGCGGGAGTGGAGACCCAACACTTC. Protein: CANSLAGVETQHF.

This clonotype was observed many times. The chain links TRBV5-8 to TRBJ2-1; tentative D call: TRBD2 (6 bases). This CDR3 comprises 15 residues. Trimming removed 4 bases at V and 8 bases at J, with 19 bases between. CDR1 and CDR2 (germline): SGHTS, YDEGEE. In DNA form, the CDR3 reads TGTGCCAGCAGCCCCTCAGTAATGGGAGGCTATGAGCAGTTCTTC. This codes for CASSPSVMGGYEQFF.

This clonotype was picked up one time. A junction boundary mismatches the germline segment, possibly from a read error. The chain links TRBV12-3 or TRBV12-4 to TRBJ1-2; D uncertain. The CDR3 covers 18 residues. The CDR3 nucleotides read TGTGCCAGCAGTTTAGGATGGTCTCCGCGGCAGTCATACTACGGCTACACCTTC. This gives the protein CASSLGWSPRQSYYGYTF.

Worth noting for this clonotype: At one end, the junction sequence differs from germline, possibly due to a read error. The chain links TRBV12-3 or TRBV12-4 to TRBJ2-3; maybe TRBD1 (6 bases). This CDR3 comprises 16 residues. CDR3 residues: CASRSGHTPSADTLYF. The CDR3 DNA reads TGTGCCAGCAGGTCGGGACACACGCCAAGCGCAGATACGCTGTATTTT.

This chain joins TRBV29-1 and TRBJ2-1; 10 bases map to TRBD2. The V segment lost 2 bases and the J segment 11 bases; nucleotides outside the gene matches: 15. In germline, CDR1 is SQVTM, CDR2 ANQGSEA. The CDR3 has 16 amino acids. CDR3 coding DNA: TGCAGCGTTGAATTCGGGAGCGGGAGGGTAATCGATAAGCAGTTCTTC. Encoded protein: CSVEFGSGRVIDKQFF.

The rearrangement joins TRBV29-1 to TRBJ2-3; tentatively, D is TRBD2 (6 bases). The CDR3 contains 14 residues. Germline V CDR1 and CDR2: SQVTM, ANQGSEA. The CDR3 nucleotides are TGCGGTGTGGATCCTAGCGAAGACACAGATACGCAGTATTTT. Translating gives CGVDPSEDTDTQYF.

Concerning this clonotype: Mismatch with germline at one junction end may stem from a read error. The chain carries TRBV13 and TRBJ2-5, with D possibly matching TRBD1 (5 bases). This CDR3 is built from 15 residues. CDR1 is PRHDT and CDR2 is FYEKMQ in the germline V gene (reference sequence). CDR3 amino acids: CTSSLFGRQGETQYF. The CDR3 DNA reads TGTACCAGCAGTTTATTTGGCCGTCAGGGTGAGACCCAGTACTTC.

To note about this clonotype: A read error may account for a junction end that differs from germline. V usage is TRBV28 and J usage is TRBJ2-5; a possible D gene is TRBD2 (5 bases). Germline V gene sequence: CDR1 MDHEN, CDR2 SYDVKM. The CDR3 loop spans 15 amino acids. Written as DNA, the CDR3 is TGTGCCAACAGTTTATTGAACGGGGAAGTGGAGACCCAGTACTTC. Its translation is CANSLLNGEVETQYF.

Details on this clonotype: A read error may produce the germline difference seen at one junction end. This CDR3 reads CASSGGRAMVSYEQYF. Here the CDR3 DNA reads TGTGCCAGCAGTGGGGGCAGGGCTATGGTGTCCTACGAGCAATACTTC. V is TRBV28 and J is TRBJ2-7, with D perhaps matching TRBD1 (6 bases). This CDR3 region has 16 residues. Germline assignment: CDR1 MDHEN and CDR2 SYDVKM. Full variable domain (missing parts from reference TRBV28 and TRBJ2-7): DVKVTQSSRYLVKRTGEKVFLECVQDMDHENMFWYRQDPGLGLRLIYFSYDVKMKEKGDIPEGYSVSREKKERFSLILESASTNQTSMYLCASSGGRAMVSYEQYFGPGTRLTVT.

This clonotype was recorded a few times. A read error may explain this, as a much larger clone is one base away. In nucleotides, the CDR3 is TGTGCCAGCAGTGTGATCGGGGGGACAGAAGAACTGTTTTTT. Its translation is CASSVIGGTEELFF. This chain uses TRBV25-1 with TRBJ1-4; 7 nucleotides agree with TRBD1. CDR3 length: 14 residues. With 4 bases clipped from V and 12 bases from J, the junction kept 11 bases outside the gene matches. The germline V gene encodes CDR1 MGHDK and CDR2 SYGVNS.

Many counts were recorded for this clonotype. The chain carries TRBV30 and TRBJ1-1; 8 positions agree with TRBD1. Germline CDR1 is GTSNPN and CDR2 is SVGIG (reference sequence). There are 16 residues in the CDR3. The trim removed 4 bases at V and 6 bases at J, leaving 16 bases unmatched. CDR3 nucleotide sequence: TGTGCCTGGAAAGGCCGGGACAGGTCAACTAGGCCTGAAGCTTTCTTT. The encoded protein is CAWKGRDRSTRPEAFF.

This clonotype was seen once. Written as DNA, the CDR3 is TGTGCCAGCAGTCCTGGGGCCGTGGGTGGCACTGAGGCCTTCTTT. Translating gives CASSPGAVGGTEAFF. The V gene is TRBV6-1, the J gene TRBJ1-1; a possible D gene is TRBD1 (5 bases). The germline gives CDR1 MNHNS, CDR2 SASEGT. This CDR3 spans 15 amino acids. The V end lost 5 bases, the J end lost 14 bases, and 27 bases lay between the germline ends.

Turning to this clonotype: Germline is not matched at one junction end, which may reflect a read error. The V gene is TRBV4-2, the J gene TRBJ2-7; 10 positions agree with TRBD2. The CDR3 loop spans 17 amino acids. CDR1 LGHNA and CDR2 YNFKEQ come from the germline V gene. The DNA of the CDR3 is TGTGGCAGCAGCCCAGGTCTCGCTAGCGGGAGAACTTACGAGCAGTACTTC. It encodes CGSSPGLASGRTYEQYF.

Notes on this clonotype: The junction and the germline gene differ at one end; a read error may be behind it. V gene TRBV6-1 combines with J gene TRBJ2-2, with TRBD2 as a possible D gene (5 bases). CDR3 length equals 13 residues. Looked up from germline, CDR1 is MNHNS and CDR2 is SASEGT. In nucleotides, the CDR3 is TGTGCCAGCAGTCGGGTTTTAATCGGGGAGCTGTGTTTT. Translation: CASSRVLIGELCF.

In regard to this clonotype: The germline gene is not matched at one end of the junction; a read error may be the cause. The chain has TRBV5-1 and TRBJ2-3; D not certain. Germline V gives CDR1 SGHRS, CDR2 YFSETQ. CDR3 length: 16 residues. DNA for the CDR3: TGCGCCAGCAGCTTGAGGACGGGCAGCATCACAGATATGCAGTATTTT. Encoded protein: CASSLRTGSITDMQYF.

As for this clonotype: The junction does not match germline at one end; this may be a read error. The CDR3 loop is CSVGWAQETHYF. In nucleotides, the CDR3 is TGCAGCGTTGGATGGGCCCAAGAGACCCACTACTTC. V and J are TRBV29-1 and TRBJ2-5; D not certain. CDR1 and CDR2 from the germline V gene are SQVTM and ANQGSEA. The CDR3 runs 12 residues.

Comments on this clonotype: The CDR3 carries no conserved terminal phenylalanine or tryptophan, so it likely arises from a read error. The rearrangement joins TRBV12-3 or TRBV12-4 to TRBJ1-2; perhaps TRBD1 as D (5 bases). This CDR3 region has 12 residues. DNA of the CDR3: TGTGCCAGCATTTTACAGGCAGGTGGCTACACCTTA. This codes for CASILQAGGYTL.